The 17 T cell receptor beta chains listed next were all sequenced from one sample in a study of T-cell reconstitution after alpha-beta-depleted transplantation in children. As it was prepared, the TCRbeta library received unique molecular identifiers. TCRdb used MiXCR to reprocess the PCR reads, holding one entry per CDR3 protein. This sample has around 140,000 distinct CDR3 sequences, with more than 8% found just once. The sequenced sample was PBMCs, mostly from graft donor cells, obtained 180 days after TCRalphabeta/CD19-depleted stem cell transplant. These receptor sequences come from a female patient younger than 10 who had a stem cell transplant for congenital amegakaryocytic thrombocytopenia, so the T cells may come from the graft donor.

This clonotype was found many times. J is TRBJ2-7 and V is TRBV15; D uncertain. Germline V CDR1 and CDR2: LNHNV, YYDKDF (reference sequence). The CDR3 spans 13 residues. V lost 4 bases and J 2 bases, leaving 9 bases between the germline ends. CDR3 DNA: TGTGCCACCAGCATTGGGATCGCCTACGAGCAGTACTTC. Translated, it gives CATSIGIAYEQYF.

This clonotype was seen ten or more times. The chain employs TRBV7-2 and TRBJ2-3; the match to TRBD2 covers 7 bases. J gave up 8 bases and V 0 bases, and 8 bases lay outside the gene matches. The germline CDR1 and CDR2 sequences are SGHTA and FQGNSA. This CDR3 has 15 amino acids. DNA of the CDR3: TGTGCCAGCAGCTTAGCTCGGGCGGCGGGAGTTACGCAGTATTTT. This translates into CASSLARAAGVTQYF.

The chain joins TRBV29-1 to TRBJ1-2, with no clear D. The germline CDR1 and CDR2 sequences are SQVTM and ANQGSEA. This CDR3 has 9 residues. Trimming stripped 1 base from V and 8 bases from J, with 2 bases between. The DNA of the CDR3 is TGCAGCGTTGAAGGGGGCTACACCTTC. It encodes CSVEGGYTF.

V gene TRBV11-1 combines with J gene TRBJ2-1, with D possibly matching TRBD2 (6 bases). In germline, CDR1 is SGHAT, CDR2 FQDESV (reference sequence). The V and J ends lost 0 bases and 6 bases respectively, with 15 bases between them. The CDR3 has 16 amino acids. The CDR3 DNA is TGTGCCAGCAGCTTAGCGTACCTAGCGCAAGGCAATGAGCAGTTCTTC. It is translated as CASSLAYLAQGNEQFF.

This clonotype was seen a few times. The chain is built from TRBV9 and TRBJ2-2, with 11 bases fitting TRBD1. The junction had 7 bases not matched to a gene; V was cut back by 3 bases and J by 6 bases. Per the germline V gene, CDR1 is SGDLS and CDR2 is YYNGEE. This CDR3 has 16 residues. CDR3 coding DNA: TGTGCCAGCAGCGGCACCGAGGACAGGGGGCCCGGGGAGCTGTTTTTT. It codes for CASSGTEDRGPGELFF.

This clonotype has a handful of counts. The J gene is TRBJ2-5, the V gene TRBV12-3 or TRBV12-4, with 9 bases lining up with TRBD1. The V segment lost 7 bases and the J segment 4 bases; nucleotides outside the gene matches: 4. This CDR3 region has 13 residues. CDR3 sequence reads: CASTKTGGETQYF. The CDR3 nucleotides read TGTGCCAGCACCAAGACAGGGGGAGAGACCCAGTACTTC.

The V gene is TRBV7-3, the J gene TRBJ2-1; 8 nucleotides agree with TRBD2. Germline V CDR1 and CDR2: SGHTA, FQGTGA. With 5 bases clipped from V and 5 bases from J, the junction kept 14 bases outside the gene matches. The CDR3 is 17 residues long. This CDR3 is CASSNPPIAGLDNEQFF. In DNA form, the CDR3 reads TGTGCCAGCAGCAACCCCCCCATAGCGGGACTTGACAATGAGCAGTTCTTC.

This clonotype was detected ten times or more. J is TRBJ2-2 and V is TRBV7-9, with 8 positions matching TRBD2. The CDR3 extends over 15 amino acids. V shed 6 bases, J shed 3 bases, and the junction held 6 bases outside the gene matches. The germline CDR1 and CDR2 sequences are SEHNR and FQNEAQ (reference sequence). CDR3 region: CASSKTSADTGELFF. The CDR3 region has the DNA TGTGCCAGCAGTAAGACTAGCGCCGACACCGGGGAGCTGTTTTTT. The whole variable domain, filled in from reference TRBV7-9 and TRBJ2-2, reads DTGVSQNPRHKITKRGQNVTFRCDPISEHNRLYWYRQTLGQGPEFLTYFQNEAQLEKSRLLSDRFSAERPKGSFSTLEIQRTEQGDSAMYLCASSKTSADTGELFFGEGSRLTVL.

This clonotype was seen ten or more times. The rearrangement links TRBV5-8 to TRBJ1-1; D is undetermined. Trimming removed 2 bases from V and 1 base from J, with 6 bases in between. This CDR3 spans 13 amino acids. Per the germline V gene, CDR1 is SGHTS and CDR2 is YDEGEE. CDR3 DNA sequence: TGTGCCAGCAGCTTTAATAAGAACACTGAAGCTTTCTTT. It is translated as CASSFNKNTEAFF.

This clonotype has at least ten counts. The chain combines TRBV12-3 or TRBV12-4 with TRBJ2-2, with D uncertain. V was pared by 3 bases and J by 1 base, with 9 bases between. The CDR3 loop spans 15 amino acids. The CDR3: CASSLNRRNTGELFF. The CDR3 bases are TGTGCCAGCAGTTTGAATAGGAGGAACACCGGGGAGCTGTTTTTT.

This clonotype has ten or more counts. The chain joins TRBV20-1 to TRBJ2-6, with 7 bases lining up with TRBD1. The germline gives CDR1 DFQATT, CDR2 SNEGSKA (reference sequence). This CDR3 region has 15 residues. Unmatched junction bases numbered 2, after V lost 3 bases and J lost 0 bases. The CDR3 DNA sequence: TGCAGTGCTAGGACAGGGAACTCTGGGGCCAACGTCCTGACTTTC. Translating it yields CSARTGNSGANVLTF.

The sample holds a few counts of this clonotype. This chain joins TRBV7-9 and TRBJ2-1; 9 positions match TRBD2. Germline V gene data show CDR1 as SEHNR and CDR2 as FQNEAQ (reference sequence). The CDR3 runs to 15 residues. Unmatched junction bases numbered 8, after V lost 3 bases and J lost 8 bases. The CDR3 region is CASSFSVAGADEQFF. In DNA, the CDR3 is TGTGCCAGCAGCTTTTCTGTAGCGGGAGCCGATGAGCAGTTCTTC.

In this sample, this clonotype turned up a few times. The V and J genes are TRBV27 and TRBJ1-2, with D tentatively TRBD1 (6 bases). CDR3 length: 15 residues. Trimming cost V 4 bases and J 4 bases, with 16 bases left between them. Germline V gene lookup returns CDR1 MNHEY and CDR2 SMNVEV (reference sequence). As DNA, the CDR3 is TGTGCCAGCAGTTGGGCCAGGGGAGGCGTCTATGGCTACACCTTC. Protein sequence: CASSWARGGVYGYTF.

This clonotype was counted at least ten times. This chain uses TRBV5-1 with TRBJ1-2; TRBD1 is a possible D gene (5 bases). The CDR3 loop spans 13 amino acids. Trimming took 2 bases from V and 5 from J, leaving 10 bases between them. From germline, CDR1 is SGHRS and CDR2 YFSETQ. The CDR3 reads CASSFDSLYGYTF. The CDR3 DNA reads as TGCGCCAGCAGCTTCGACAGTCTTTATGGCTACACCTTC.

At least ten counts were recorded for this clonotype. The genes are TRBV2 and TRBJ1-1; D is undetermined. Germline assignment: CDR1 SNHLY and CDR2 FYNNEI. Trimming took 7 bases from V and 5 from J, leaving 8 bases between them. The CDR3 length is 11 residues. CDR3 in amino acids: CASKSGTEAFF. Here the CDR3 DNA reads TGTGCCAGCAAGAGTGGAACTGAAGCTTTCTTT.

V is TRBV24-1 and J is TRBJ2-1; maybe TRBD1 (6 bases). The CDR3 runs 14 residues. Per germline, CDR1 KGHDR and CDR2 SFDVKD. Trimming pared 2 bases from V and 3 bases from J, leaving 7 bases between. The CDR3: CATSDWTDYNEQFF. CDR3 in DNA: TGTGCCACCAGTGATTGGACAGACTACAATGAGCAGTTCTTC.

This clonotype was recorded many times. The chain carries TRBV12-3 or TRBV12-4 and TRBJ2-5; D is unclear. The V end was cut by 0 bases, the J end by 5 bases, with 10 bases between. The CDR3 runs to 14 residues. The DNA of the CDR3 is TGTGCCAGCAGTTTAGCGCACGGTTTGGAGACCCAGTACTTC. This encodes CASSLAHGLETQYF.